The 25 T cell receptor beta chains given below trace back to one sample, sequenced in a study of identical twins. From the 5' RACE reads, TCRdb called clonotypes with MiXCR, one entry per CDR3 protein. Of approximately 94,000 distinct CDR3 sequences listed, 5.9% are singletons. The specimen sequenced was memory T cells sorted from blood. The source of these receptors is a woman aged 50 to 65 in good health.

This clonotype has ten or more counts. This chain uses TRBV12-3 or TRBV12-4 with TRBJ2-2; D is uncertain. Trimming shortened V by 0 bases and J by 5 bases, and 10 bases separated the two germline ends. The CDR3 has 15 residues. CDR3 protein: CASSLAGSPTGELFF. CDR3 DNA: TGTGCCAGCAGTTTAGCGGGGTCCCCTACCGGGGAGCTGTTTTTT.

This clonotype was detected only a few times. The chain links TRBV5-1 to TRBJ2-2; D call uncertain. Trimming stripped 1 base from V and 1 base from J, with 8 bases between. There are 15 residues in the CDR3. CDR1 is SGHRS and CDR2 is YFSETQ in the germline V gene. CDR3 nucleotide sequence: TGCGCCAGCAGCTTGCGAGCCATGAACACCGGGGAGCTGTTTTTT. Translation gives CASSLRAMNTGELFF.

V and J are TRBV4-1 and TRBJ2-2; no clear D gene. CDR3 length equals 13 residues. The germline V gene encodes CDR1 MGHRA and CDR2 YSYEKL. Trimming took off 5 bases at V and 7 bases at J, with 11 bases between the two ends. CDR3 sequence: CASSYRVGGELFF. CDR3 coding DNA: TGCGCCAGCAGCTATAGGGTCGGCGGGGAGCTGTTTTTT.

This clonotype has a count of ten or more. The V and J genes are TRBV27 and TRBJ1-6, with 12 bases lining up with TRBD1. V lost 6 bases to trimming and J lost 12 bases; unmatched junction nucleotides: 3. Germline V gene data show CDR1 as MNHEY and CDR2 as SMNVEV (reference sequence). This CDR3 spans 13 amino acids. CDR3 nucleotides: TGTGCCAGCAGGGGGACAGGGGGCTTACCCCTCCACTTT. Its protein product is CASRGTGGLPLHF.

Many counts were recorded for this clonotype. The chain has TRBV21-1 and TRBJ2-5. TRBV21-1 is tagged as a pseudogene. This CDR3 spans 15 amino acids. CDR3 region: CASSKDENVSGTQYF. As DNA, the CDR3 is TGTGCCAGCAGCAAAGACGAGAACGTTTCCGGGACCCAGTACTTC.

This clonotype appeared a few times. The rearrangement links TRBV5-6 to TRBJ2-7; 10 bases align to TRBD2. Germline loops: CDR1 SGHDT, CDR2 YYEEEE. The CDR3 covers 18 residues. Germline trimming cut 4 bases from V and 1 base from J; bases unmatched to any gene: 14. CDR3 sequence reads: CASSRPAASGRRSYEQYF. The CDR3 DNA sequence: TGTGCCAGCAGCCGGCCCGCAGCTAGCGGGAGAAGATCCTACGAGCAGTACTTC. The full variable domain, completed using reference TRBV5-6 and TRBJ2-7, is DAGVTQSPTHLIKTRGQQVTLRCSPKSGHDTVSWYQQALGQGPQFIFQYYEEEERQRGNFPDRFSGHQFPNYSSELNVNALLLGDSALYLCASSRPAASGRRSYEQYFGPGTRLTVT.

This clonotype was found many times. J is TRBJ1-1 and V is TRBV29-1, with D possibly matching TRBD1 (5 bases). The CDR3 length is 11 residues. With 4 bases removed from V and 4 bases from J, the gap between germline ends came to 7 bases. The germline V gene encodes CDR1 SQVTM and CDR2 ANQGSEA. The CDR3 here is CSVVGATEAFF. The CDR3 nucleotides read TGCAGCGTTGTAGGGGCCACTGAAGCTTTCTTT.

The chain couples TRBV18 to TRBJ1-5; TRBD1 matches 9 bases. Trimming removed 3 bases from V and 4 bases from J; junction bases left unmatched: 4. The germline V gene has CDR1 KGHSH and CDR2 LQKENI. This CDR3 contains 15 residues. In DNA, the CDR3 is TGTGCCAGCTCACCCGGGACAGGGACAAATCAGCCCCAGCATTTT. Translating it yields CASSPGTGTNQPQHF.

The chain uses TRBV18 and TRBJ2-4; 7 nucleotides agree with TRBD1. V shed 2 bases and J 0 bases; nucleotides not matched to a gene: 7. The CDR3 spans 17 residues. Germline values: CDR1 KGHSH, CDR2 LQKENI. Here the CDR3 reads CASSPGTAVLAKNIQYF. CDR3 DNA: TGTGCCAGCTCACCAGGGACAGCTGTGTTAGCCAAAAACATTCAGTACTTC. Together with reference TRBV18 and TRBJ2-4, the CDR3 gives the full variable domain: NAGVMQNPRHLVRRRGQEARLRCSPMKGHSHVYWYRQLPEEGLKFMVYLQKENIIDESGMPKERFSAEFPKEGPSILRIQQVVRGDSAAYFCASSPGTAVLAKNIQYFGAGTRLSVL.

There are many counts of this clonotype. This chain links TRBV4-1 with TRBJ2-5; TRBD1 might be the D (5 bases). CDR3 size: 14 residues. V gave up 2 bases and J gave up 2 bases, with 9 bases separating them. CDR1 MGHRA and CDR2 YSYEKL come from the germline V gene. The CDR3: CASSQTQGQETQYF. CDR3 nucleotide sequence: TGCGCCAGCAGCCAAACCCAGGGACAAGAGACCCAGTACTTC.

This chain links TRBV18 with TRBJ1-2, with D maybe TRBD1 (5 bases). The CDR3 is 14 residues long. CDR1 and CDR2 (germline): KGHSH, LQKENI. The V and J ends lost 5 bases and 8 bases respectively, with 18 bases between them. CDR3 nucleotide sequence: TGTGCCAGCTCAAATAGGGAGGGGCGACCGGGCTACACCTTC. Protein sequence: CASSNREGRPGYTF.

This clonotype was recorded many times. The chain has TRBV20-1 and TRBJ2-7, with D perhaps TRBD2 (6 bases). The V gene lost 0 bases and the J gene lost 2 bases, with 11 bases spanning the gap. Germline CDR1 and CDR2: DFQATT and SNEGSKA (reference sequence). This CDR3 has 14 residues. CDR3 coding DNA: TGCAGTGCTAGAGATGTGACGGGGGCCTACGAGCAGTACTTC. Translation: CSARDVTGAYEQYF.

This clonotype has a handful of counts. The chain couples TRBV4-2 to TRBJ2-1; 8 bases line up with TRBD2. Germline V lookup: CDR1 LGHNA, CDR2 YNFKEQ. Losses at the gene ends were 1 base for V and 2 bases for J; bases not matched to a gene: 10. The CDR3 totals 18 residues. CDR3 DNA: TGTGCCAGCAGCCAAGGGGTAGGACTAGCCCGTACCTACAATGAGCAGTTCTTC. This translates into CASSQGVGLARTYNEQFF.

This clonotype was recorded many times. The rearrangement joins TRBV7-9 to TRBJ2-1; 12 bases map to TRBD2. The CDR3 is 15 amino acids. The germline CDR1 and CDR2 sequences are SEHNR and FQNEAQ (reference sequence). V lost 3 bases and J lost 8; bases outside the gene matches: 5. CDR3 sequence: CASSFRLAGGDEQFF. The CDR3 DNA is TGTGCCAGCAGCTTTCGGCTAGCGGGGGGGGATGAGCAGTTCTTC.

V usage is TRBV19 and J usage is TRBJ2-2; no reliable D call. V gave up 3 bases and J gave up 4 bases, with 15 bases separating them. CDR1 is LNHDA and CDR2 is SQIVND in the germline V gene (reference sequence). This CDR3 is 16 amino acids long. In DNA form, the CDR3 reads TGTGCCAGTAGTATCGGCTGGCGGTTGGTCACCGGGGAGCTGTTTTTT. It translates to CASSIGWRLVTGELFF.

This clonotype was detected a few times. V and J are TRBV7-9 and TRBJ2-3, with 9 bases matching TRBD2. V was clipped by 11 bases and J by 3 bases; unmatched bases: 6. This CDR3 contains 13 residues. Germline V lookup: CDR1 SEHNR, CDR2 FQNEAQ (reference sequence). The CDR3 reads CALGAGGTDTQYF. CDR3 coding DNA: TGTGCCCTAGGGGCGGGAGGGACAGATACGCAGTATTTT. Together with reference TRBV7-9 and TRBJ2-3, the CDR3 gives the full variable domain: DTGVSQNPRHKITKRGQNVTFRCDPISEHNRLYWYRQTLGQGPEFLTYFQNEAQLEKSRLLSDRFSAERPKGSFSTLEIQRTEQGDSAMYLCALGAGGTDTQYFGPGTRLTVL.

The chain has TRBV29-1 and TRBJ2-5; maybe TRBD2 (7 bases). The CDR3 contains 13 residues. CDR1 is SQVTM and CDR2 is ANQGSEA in the germline V gene. Here the CDR3 DNA reads TGCGGGGGGGGGCACTCCACGGGAGAGACCCAGTACTTC. Its translation: CGGGHSTGETQYF.

Remarks on this clonotype: One end of the junction is discordant with germline, which a read error may explain. The J gene is TRBJ1-2, the V gene TRBV20-1; a possible D gene is TRBD1 (5 bases). Germline V gives CDR1 DFQATT, CDR2 SNEGSKA (reference sequence). The CDR3 runs 15 residues. CDR3 DNA sequence: TGCAGTGCTAGAGCCTACGGGGGGAGAGGCTATGGCTACCCCTTC. Protein sequence: CSARAYGGRGYGYPF.

This chain links TRBV5-1 with TRBJ2-3; D is tentatively TRBD1 or TRBD2 (5 bases each). Germline CDR1 reads SGHRS; CDR2 reads YFSETQ. V shed 0 bases and J shed 0 bases, with 11 bases lying between them. The CDR3 length is 16 residues. CDR3 DNA: TGCGCCAGCAGCTTGGAGCGAGGGGCAAGCACAGATACGCAGTATTTT. It translates to CASSLERGASTDTQYF.

This clonotype came up many times. The chain recombines TRBV29-1 with TRBJ1-1; 7 nucleotides line up with TRBD1. CDR1 is SQVTM, CDR2 ANQGSEA, per germline. V was clipped by 8 bases and J by 1 base; unmatched bases: 10. This CDR3 comprises 14 residues. The CDR3 bases are TGCAGCTTTCTTACTGGGACAGCGAACACTGAAGCTTTCTTT. It specifies CSFLTGTANTEAFF.

In DNA, the CDR3 is TGTGCCAGCAGCTTAGATCGAGACCCCACAGATACGCAGTATTTT. Its protein product is CASSLDRDPTDTQYF. The rearrangement links TRBV7-2 to TRBJ2-3; the D is unclear. The CDR3 has 15 residues. The V end was cut by 1 base, the J end by 2 bases, with 10 bases between. Germline loops: CDR1 SGHTA, CDR2 FQGNSA. Using reference TRBV7-2 and TRBJ2-3 for the parts outside the CDR3, the full variable domain is GAGVSQSPSNKVTEKGKDVELRCDPISGHTALYWYRQSLGQGLEFLIYFQGNSAPDKSGLPSDRFSAERTGGSVSTLTIQRTQQEDSAVYLCASSLDRDPTDTQYFGPGTRLTVL.

This clonotype was counted at least ten times. The chain carries TRBV29-1 and TRBJ2-1; D gene uncertain. Trimming stripped 4 bases from V and 4 bases from J, with 5 bases between. Per germline, CDR1 SQVTM and CDR2 ANQGSEA. CDR3 length equals 11 residues. CDR3 DNA sequence: TGCAGCGTTGGTGCGTACAATGAGCAGTTCTTC. Translated, it gives CSVGAYNEQFF.

Only a few counts were recorded for this clonotype. The genes are TRBV19 and TRBJ2-2; D is uncertain. This CDR3 spans 13 amino acids. The germline gives CDR1 LNHDA, CDR2 SQIVND (reference sequence). V dropped 5 bases and J dropped 4 bases, with 8 bases sitting between them. DNA of the CDR3: TGTGCCAGTAGTGTGCGATTCACCGGGGAGCTGTTTTTT. Encoded protein: CASSVRFTGELFF.

This clonotype has a count of ten or more. The chain uses TRBV4-1 and TRBJ2-5; 7 bases match TRBD1. J lost 1 base, V lost 4 bases, and 9 bases had no gene match. CDR1 MGHRA and CDR2 YSYEKL come from the germline V gene. The length of the CDR3 is 16 residues. The CDR3 region has the DNA TGCGCCAGCAGCCCGACGGCAGGGACAGTCCAAGAGACCCAGTACTTC. This sequence encodes CASSPTAGTVQETQYF.

This clonotype was seen ten or more times. The rearrangement links TRBV5-1 to TRBJ1-1; D is unclear. Germline loops: CDR1 SGHRS, CDR2 YFSETQ. With 0 bases removed from V and 4 bases from J, the gap between germline ends came to 7 bases. This CDR3 has 13 residues. This CDR3 is CASSLDGVTEAFF. The CDR3 DNA sequence: TGCGCCAGCAGCTTGGACGGGGTCACTGAAGCTTTCTTT. Full variable domain (outside the CDR3, taken from reference TRBV5-1 and TRBJ1-1): KAGVTQTPRYLIKTRGQQVTLSCSPISGHRSVSWYQQTPGQGLQFLFEYFSETQRNKGNFPGRFSGRQFSNSRSEMNVSTLELGDSALYLCASSLDGVTEAFFGQGTRLTVV.